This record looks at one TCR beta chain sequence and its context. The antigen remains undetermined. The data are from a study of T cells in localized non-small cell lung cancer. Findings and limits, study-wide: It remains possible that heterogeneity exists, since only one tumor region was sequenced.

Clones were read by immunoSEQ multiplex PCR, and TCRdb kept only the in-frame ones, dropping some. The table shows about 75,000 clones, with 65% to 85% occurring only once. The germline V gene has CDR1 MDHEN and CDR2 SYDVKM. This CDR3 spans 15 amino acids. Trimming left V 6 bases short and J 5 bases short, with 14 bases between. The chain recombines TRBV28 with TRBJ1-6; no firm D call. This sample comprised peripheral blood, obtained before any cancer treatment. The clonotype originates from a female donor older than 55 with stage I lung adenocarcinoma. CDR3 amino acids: CASRAFRADNSPLHF. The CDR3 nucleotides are TGTGCCAGCAGGGCGTTTAGGGCAGATAATTCACCCCTCCACTTT.